This T cell receptor (beta chain) appears in the sequencing data of a study of regulatory T cells in long-lasting Graves disease. Notes on the study in general: For persistent Graves' patients, TCR diversity was lower than for newly diagnosed ones.

The length of the CDR3 is 14 residues. From germline, CDR1 is MDHEN and CDR2 SYDVKM. V was cut by 7 bases and J by 0 bases, with 10 bases left in between. The authors built TCR beta libraries using iRepertoire HTBI primers and Arm-PCR of CDR3 regions. MiXCR, run by TCRdb on the multiplex PCR reads, gives a single entry per CDR3 protein. The table lists fewer than 550,000 distinct CDR3 sequences, 15% to 20% of them singletons. The time point denotes: newly diagnosed GD, antithyroid drugs for less than 3 months. Following extraction of RNA from PBMCs, that RNA was used to make the TCR library. The authors diagnosed Graves' disease using American Thyroid Association guidelines. Patients came from an endocrinology department in Xi'an, China. This clonotype appeared many times. Its antigen is undetermined. The data also belong to a second study, concerning T cells in Graves' hyperthyroidism and ophthalmopathy. From that report: Stable Graves' hyperthyroidism denoted no ophthalmopathy progression over 18 months.

This sequence was found in a woman aged 35-60 years with Graves disease. The chain joins TRBV28 to TRBJ1-3; D remains unclear. This material consisted of peripheral blood mononuclear cells (PBMCs), taken at new diagnosis, from a patient treated with antithyroid drugs. The chain's CDR3 is CASTRDPSGNTIYF. CDR3 nucleotide sequence: TGTGCCAGCACCCGAGATCCCTCTGGAAACACCATATATTTT. Based on the CDR3 plus reference TRBV28 and TRBJ1-3, the full variable domain is DVKVTQSSRYLVKRTGEKVFLECVQDMDHENMFWYRQDPGLGLRLIYFSYDVKMKEKGDIPEGYSVSREKKERFSLILESASTNQTSMYLCASTRDPSGNTIYFGEGSWLTVV.